This TCR beta chain was documented in a study of control samples from healthy donors and cancer patients. The V gene lost 2 bases and the J gene lost 9 bases, with 14 bases spanning the gap. CDR1 LGHNT and CDR2 FRNRAP come from the germline V gene. The CDR3 is made up of 14 amino acids. Clones were sequenced by immunoSEQ multiplex PCR, and TCRdb holds only the in-frame ones, with some missing. Of approximately 85,000 clones detected, roughly 91% appear once; the ten largest clones hold around 7.6%. The sequencing input was blood. This rearrangement joins TRBV12-5 to TRBJ1-5; perhaps TRBD1 as D (5 bases). This TCR derives from a woman aged 60-70 years in good health. The chain's CDR3 is CASGLSQGGGPQHF. The CDR3 DNA follows: TGTGCTAGTGGTTTGTCCCAGGGCGGAGGGCCCCAGCATTTT. Looking up the rest from reference TRBV12-5 and TRBJ1-5 gives the full variable domain: DARVTQTPRHKVTEMGQEVTMRCQPILGHNTVFWYRQTMMQGLELLAYFRNRAPLDDSGMPKDRFSAEMPDATLATLKIQPSEPRDSAVYFCASGLSQGGGPQHFGDGTRLSIL.